A selection of T cell receptor beta chains follows, all from one sample in a study of early T cells in non-severe SARS-CoV-2 infection. Each CDR3 protein is one row after TCRdb ran MiXCR on the 5' RACE reads. In the table there are 50,000 or so distinct CDR3 sequences, 5.6% of which are singletons. What was sequenced was whole blood. Source of these receptors: an adult who was a healthcare worker with PCR-confirmed SARS-CoV-2 infection or an uninfected control (not recorded which). The CDR3 runs from the conserved cysteine through the conserved F or W. The D gene is left open where the match is weak. Not all rows give a size; the values are once, few, many and, for expanded clones, a class.

j_gene: TRBJ2-6
v_gene: TRBV27
abundance: few
d_gene: -
CDR3aa: CASSPASGANVLTF
CDR3nt: TGTGCCAGCAGTCCCGCCTCTGGGGCCAACGTCCTGACTTTC

j_gene: TRBJ2-7
v_gene: TRBV5-1
abundance: many
d_gene: -
CDR3aa: CASSLGNRIDEQYF
CDR3nt: TGCGCCAGCAGCTTGGGAAACAGGATCGACGAGCAGTACTTC

j_gene: TRBJ2-5
v_gene: TRBV7-3
abundance: many
d_gene: -
CDR3aa: CASSLGVQETQYF
CDR3nt: TGTGCCAGCAGCTTAGGAGTTCAAGAGACCCAGTACTTC

j_gene: TRBJ2-3
v_gene: TRBV4-1
abundance: few
d_gene: -
CDR3aa: CASSQDRGGTDTQYF
CDR3nt: TGCGCCAGCAGCCAAGATCGAGGAGGAACAGATACGCAGTATTTT

j_gene: TRBJ2-2
v_gene: TRBV29-1
abundance: many
d_gene: -
CDR3aa: CSVDRGFTGELFF
CDR3nt: TGCAGCGTCGATAGGGGGTTCACCGGGGAGCTGTTTTTT

j_gene: TRBJ2-7
v_gene: TRBV7-9
abundance: few
d_gene: -
CDR3aa: CASSPRVGGSEQYF
CDR3nt: TGTGCCAGCAGCCCCCGAGTGGGGGGAAGCGAGCAGTACTTC

j_gene: TRBJ2-7
v_gene: TRBV28
abundance: -
d_gene: -
CDR3aa: CASSLSRRDTYEQYF
CDR3nt: TGTGCCAGCAGTTTATCTCGGCGGGATACCTACGAGCAGTACTTC

j_gene: TRBJ2-7
v_gene: TRBV29-1
abundance: many
d_gene: -
CDR3aa: CSGGQGRYEQYF
CDR3nt: TGCAGCGGTGGTCAGGGTCGGTACGAGCAGTACTTC

j_gene: TRBJ1-1
v_gene: TRBV7-9
abundance: many
d_gene: -
CDR3aa: CASSLMIAGTEAFF
CDR3nt: TGTGCCAGCAGCTTAATGATAGCGGGCACTGAAGCTTTCTTT

j_gene: TRBJ1-5
v_gene: TRBV6-6
abundance: many
d_gene: TRBD1
CDR3aa: CASSPPPGQGSNQPQHF
CDR3nt: TGTGCCAGCAGTCCCCCGCCGGGACAGGGGAGCAATCAGCCCCAGCATTTT

j_gene: TRBJ2-1
v_gene: TRBV29-1
abundance: many
d_gene: TRBD2
CDR3aa: CSRSGRTYNEQFF
CDR3nt: TGCAGCCGAAGCGGGAGGACCTACAATGAGCAGTTCTTC

j_gene: TRBJ2-2
v_gene: TRBV19
abundance: many
d_gene: -
CDR3aa: CASSRTGELFF
CDR3nt: TGTGCCAGTAGTAGAACCGGGGAGCTGTTTTTT

j_gene: TRBJ2-5
v_gene: TRBV7-9
abundance: many
d_gene: TRBD2
CDR3aa: CASSLAPSGSSGETQYF
CDR3nt: TGTGCCAGCAGCTTAGCCCCTAGCGGGAGTTCTGGAGAGACCCAGTACTTC

j_gene: TRBJ2-7
v_gene: TRBV7-9
abundance: many
d_gene: -
CDR3aa: CASSPFNREQYF
CDR3nt: TGTGCCAGCAGCCCCTTTAATCGGGAGCAGTACTTC

j_gene: TRBJ2-2
v_gene: TRBV2
abundance: many
d_gene: -
CDR3aa: CASMGGYTGELFF
CDR3nt: TGTGCCAGCATGGGCGGGTACACCGGGGAGCTGTTTTTT

j_gene: TRBJ1-6
v_gene: TRBV6-5
abundance: many
d_gene: TRBD1
CDR3aa: CASSRGQGMNSPLHF
CDR3nt: TGTGCCAGCAGCAGAGGACAGGGAATGAACTCACCCCTCCACTTT

j_gene: TRBJ1-1
v_gene: TRBV7-9
abundance: -
d_gene: -
CDR3aa: CASSSRQEDTEAFF
CDR3nt: TGTGCCAGCAGCTCGCGACAGGAGGACACTGAAGCTTTCTTT

j_gene: TRBJ2-2
v_gene: TRBV12-3/TRBV12-4
abundance: many
d_gene: -
CDR3aa: CASSLAVYPTGELFF
CDR3nt: TGTGCCAGCAGTTTAGCGGTCTACCCAACCGGGGAGCTGTTTTTT

j_gene: TRBJ2-3
v_gene: TRBV6-5
abundance: few
d_gene: -
CDR3aa: CASSRSPDTQYF
CDR3nt: TGTGCCAGCAGTCGGTCCCCGGATACGCAGTATTTT

j_gene: TRBJ2-3
v_gene: TRBV11-2
abundance: many
d_gene: -
CDR3aa: CASSRGLGTQYF
CDR3nt: TGTGCCAGCAGCCGAGGGCTGGGTACGCAGTATTTT

j_gene: TRBJ2-7
v_gene: TRBV5-5
abundance: many
d_gene: TRBD1
CDR3aa: CASSLGQGDDEQYF
CDR3nt: TGTGCCAGCAGCTTGGGACAGGGGGACGACGAGCAGTACTTC

j_gene: TRBJ2-5
v_gene: TRBV7-9
abundance: many
d_gene: TRBD2
CDR3aa: CASSLGSGRAETQYF
CDR3nt: TGTGCCAGCAGCCTTGGTAGCGGGAGGGCCGAGACCCAGTACTTC

j_gene: TRBJ1-1
v_gene: TRBV7-9
abundance: many
d_gene: TRBD1
CDR3aa: CASSLSTGGVFF
CDR3nt: TGTGCCAGCAGCCTATCGACAGGGGGCGTATTCTTT

j_gene: TRBJ2-1
v_gene: TRBV10-2
abundance: few
d_gene: -
CDR3aa: CASSEPLGSGRLWYNEQFF
CDR3nt: TGCGCCAGCAGTGAGCCCCTTGGGTCGGGGAGGCTTTGGTACAATGAGCAGTTCTTC

j_gene: TRBJ2-1
v_gene: TRBV7-8
abundance: many
d_gene: TRBD2
CDR3aa: CASSLAAGGRNEQFF
CDR3nt: TGTGCCAGCAGCTTAGCGGCGGGGGGGCGAAATGAGCAGTTCTTC

j_gene: TRBJ2-7
v_gene: TRBV5-1
abundance: few
d_gene: TRBD1
CDR3aa: CASSSQTGVEQYF
CDR3nt: TGCGCCAGCAGCTCCCAGACAGGGGTCGAGCAGTACTTC

j_gene: TRBJ2-3
v_gene: TRBV20-1
abundance: many
d_gene: TRBD2
CDR3aa: CSARTAAGGGTDTQYF
CDR3nt: TGCAGTGCTAGGACTGCTGCGGGGGGAGGGACAGATACGCAGTATTTT

j_gene: TRBJ2-7
v_gene: TRBV5-6
abundance: few
d_gene: -
CDR3aa: CASSLRGVEEQYF
CDR3nt: TGTGCCAGCAGCCTTCGTGGGGTGGAGGAGCAGTACTTC

j_gene: TRBJ2-7
v_gene: TRBV6-6
abundance: many
d_gene: TRBD2
CDR3aa: CASSRGGEQYF
CDR3nt: TGTGCCAGCAGTCGGGGGGGCGAGCAGTACTTC

j_gene: TRBJ2-7
v_gene: TRBV5-1
abundance: many
d_gene: -
CDR3aa: CASSLGLPSNEQYF
CDR3nt: TGCGCCAGCAGCTTGGGACTGCCATCGAACGAGCAGTACTTC

j_gene: TRBJ1-2
v_gene: TRBV29-1
abundance: -
d_gene: -
CDR3aa: CSAPSGAGYTF
CDR3nt: TGCAGCGCCCCTTCGGGGGCGGGCTACACCTTC

j_gene: TRBJ2-5
v_gene: TRBV9
abundance: many
d_gene: TRBD2
CDR3aa: CASSVASGKETQYF
CDR3nt: TGTGCCAGCAGCGTAGCTAGCGGGAAGGAGACCCAGTACTTC

j_gene: TRBJ2-7
v_gene: TRBV19
abundance: many
d_gene: -
CDR3aa: CASSPSGGPYEQYF
CDR3nt: TGTGCCAGTAGTCCTTCGGGGGGCCCCTACGAGCAGTACTTC

j_gene: TRBJ2-1
v_gene: TRBV10-2
abundance: many
d_gene: -
CDR3aa: CASRLGDSSYNEQFF
CDR3nt: TGCGCCAGCCGTTTGGGTGACAGCTCCTACAATGAGCAGTTCTTC

j_gene: TRBJ2-3
v_gene: TRBV6-5
abundance: many
d_gene: TRBD2
CDR3aa: CASRRTSGYTQYF
CDR3nt: TGTGCCAGCAGGAGGACTAGCGGCTATACGCAGTATTTT

j_gene: TRBJ1-6
v_gene: TRBV21-1
abundance: few
d_gene: -
CDR3aa: CASSLIRPSSNFLNSPLHF
CDR3nt: TGTGCCAGCAGCCTAATCCGTCCTTCATCCAACTTTTTGAATTCACCCCTCCACTTT

j_gene: TRBJ2-5
v_gene: TRBV19
abundance: many
d_gene: TRBD2
CDR3aa: CASSTSGFSETQYF
CDR3nt: TGTGCCAGTAGTACTAGCGGGTTCTCAGAGACCCAGTACTTC